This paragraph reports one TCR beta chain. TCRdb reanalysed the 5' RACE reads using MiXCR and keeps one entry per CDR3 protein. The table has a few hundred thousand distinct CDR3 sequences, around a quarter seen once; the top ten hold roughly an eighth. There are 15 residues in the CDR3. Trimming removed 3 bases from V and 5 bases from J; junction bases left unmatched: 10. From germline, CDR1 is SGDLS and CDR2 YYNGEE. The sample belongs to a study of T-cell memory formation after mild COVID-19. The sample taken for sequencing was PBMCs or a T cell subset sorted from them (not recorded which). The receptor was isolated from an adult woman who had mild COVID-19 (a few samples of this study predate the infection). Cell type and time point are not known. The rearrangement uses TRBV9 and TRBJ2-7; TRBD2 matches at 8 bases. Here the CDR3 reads CASSAFSGRRDEQYF. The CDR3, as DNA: TGTGCCAGCAGCGCCTTCAGCGGGAGAAGGGACGAGCAGTACTTC. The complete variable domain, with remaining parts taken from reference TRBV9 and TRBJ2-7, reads DSGVTQTPKHLITATGQRVTLRCSPRSGDLSVYWYQQSLDQGLQFLIQYYNGEERAKGNILERFSAQQFPDLHSELNLSSLELGDSALYFCASSAFSGRRDEQYFGPGTRLTVT.